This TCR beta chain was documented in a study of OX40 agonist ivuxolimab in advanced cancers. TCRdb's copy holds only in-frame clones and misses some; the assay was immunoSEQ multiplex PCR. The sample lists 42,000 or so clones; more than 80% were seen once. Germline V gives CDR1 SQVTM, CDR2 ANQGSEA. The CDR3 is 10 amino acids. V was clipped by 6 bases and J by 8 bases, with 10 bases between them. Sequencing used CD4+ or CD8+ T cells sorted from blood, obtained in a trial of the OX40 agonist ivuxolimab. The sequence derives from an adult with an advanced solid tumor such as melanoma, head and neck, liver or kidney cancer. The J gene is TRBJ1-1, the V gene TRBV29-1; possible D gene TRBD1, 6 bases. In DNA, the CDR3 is TGCAGCGTCCTGGACAGAGAAGCTTTCTTT. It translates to CSVLDREAFF.